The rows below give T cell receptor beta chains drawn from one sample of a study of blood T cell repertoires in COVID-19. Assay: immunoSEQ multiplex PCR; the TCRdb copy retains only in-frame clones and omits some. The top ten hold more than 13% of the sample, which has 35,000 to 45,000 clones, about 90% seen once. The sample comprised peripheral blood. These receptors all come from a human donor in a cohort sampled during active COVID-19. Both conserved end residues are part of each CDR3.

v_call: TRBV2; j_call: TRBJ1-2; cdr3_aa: CASSNGQGRGYTF
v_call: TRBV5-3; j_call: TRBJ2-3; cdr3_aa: CAPPGTSGGDLVLDTQYF
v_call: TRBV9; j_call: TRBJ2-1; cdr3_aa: CASSTLAGNSYNEQFF
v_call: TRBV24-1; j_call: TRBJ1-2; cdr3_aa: CATSDNSGTGRGYTF
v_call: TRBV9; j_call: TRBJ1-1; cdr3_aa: CASSVWEAPNTEAFF
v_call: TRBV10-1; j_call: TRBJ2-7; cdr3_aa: CASSGGDTPYEQYF
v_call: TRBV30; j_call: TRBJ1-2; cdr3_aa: CAWGWEPRRGYTF
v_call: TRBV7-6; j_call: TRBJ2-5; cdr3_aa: CASSFSWGVEETQYF
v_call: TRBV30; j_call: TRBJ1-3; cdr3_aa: CAWTNSGNTIYF
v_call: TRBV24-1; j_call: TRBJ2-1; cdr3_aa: CATSVTWGRYNEQFF
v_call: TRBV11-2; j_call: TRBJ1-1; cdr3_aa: CASSLGDTEAFF
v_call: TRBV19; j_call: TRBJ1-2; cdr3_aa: CASSMNREGYTF
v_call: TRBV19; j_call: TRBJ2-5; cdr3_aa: CASRERTSMETQYF
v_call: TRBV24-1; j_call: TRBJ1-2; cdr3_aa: CATSGGTGYGYTF
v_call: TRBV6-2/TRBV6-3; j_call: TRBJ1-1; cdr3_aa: CASSYWANTEAFF
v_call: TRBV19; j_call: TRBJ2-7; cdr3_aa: CASSIPPQGRRQPKYYEQYF
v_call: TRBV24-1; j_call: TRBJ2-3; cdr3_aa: CATSDPRTSGDAMKQYF
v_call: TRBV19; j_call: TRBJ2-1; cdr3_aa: CASSLTSGDYNEQFF
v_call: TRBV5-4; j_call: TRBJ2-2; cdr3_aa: CASSLARGQQWVNTGELFF
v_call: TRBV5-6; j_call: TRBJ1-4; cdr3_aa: CASSVGQGVNEKLFF
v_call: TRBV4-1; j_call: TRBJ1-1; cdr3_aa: CASSQDRGRIEAFF
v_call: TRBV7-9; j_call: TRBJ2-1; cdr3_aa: CASSPDGGGDKNEQFF
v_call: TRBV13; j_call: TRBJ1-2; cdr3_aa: CASSRRTGRYNYGYTF
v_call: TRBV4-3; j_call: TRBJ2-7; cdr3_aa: CASSQDRSLGSYEQYF
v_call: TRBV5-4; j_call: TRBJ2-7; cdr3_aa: CASSLGNSYEQYF
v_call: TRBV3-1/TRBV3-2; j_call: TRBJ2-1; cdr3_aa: CASSQTGGAGNEQFF
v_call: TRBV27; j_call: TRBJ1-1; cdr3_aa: CASSLRIDTEAFF
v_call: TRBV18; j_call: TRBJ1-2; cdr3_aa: CASSQGQDYGYTF
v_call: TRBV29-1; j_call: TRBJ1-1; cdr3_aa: CSVRAGEVAEAFF